Listed below are T cell receptor beta chains from one sample, sequenced in a study of cytomegalovirus exposure and HLA in healthy donors. TCRdb keeps only in-frame clones here, not all; method: immunoSEQ multiplex PCR. The sample carries about 150,000 clones, 80% recorded once. Sequencing was carried out using PBMCs. The receptors stem from a man in his thirties or forties in good health. Both conserved end residues are part of each CDR3. D genes are given only for firm matches. Only some rows state a clone size, as once, few, many or a class for expanded clones.

NA,15,TRBD1,TRBJ2-3,TRBV30,TGTGCCTGGAGTGTACAGGGGTCCCCCACAGATACGCAGTATTTT,CAWSVQGSPTDTQYF
NA,15,NA,TRBJ1-5,TRBV9,TGTGCCAGCAGCGTAGGGGCGGAGGTCAATCAGCCCCAGCATTTT,CASSVGAEVNQPQHF
few,16,TRBD1,TRBJ1-2,TRBV7-2,TGTGCCAGCAGCTTAGCCTTTACAGGGGGGGACTATGGCTACACCTTC,CASSLAFTGGDYGYTF
once,14,TRBD1,TRBJ2-7,TRBV18,TGTGCCAGCTCACCTTACGGGACAGAATACGAGCAGTACTTC,CASSPYGTEYEQYF
few,13,NA,TRBJ2-5,TRBV18,TGTGCCAGCTCAAGGACAAATCAAGAGACCCAGTACTTC,CASSRTNQETQYF
few,17,TRBD1,TRBJ2-2,TRBV28,TGTGCCAGCAGTTTGGACAGGGGGAGCGCGAACACCGGGGAGCTGTTTTTT,CASSLDRGSANTGELFF
NA,15,NA,TRBJ2-7,TRBV7-3,TGTGCCAGCAGATGTTCCCTCGCCGCACGCTACGAGCAGTACTTC,CASRCSLAARYEQYF
NA,15,NA,TRBJ2-7,TRBV7-8,TGTGCCAGCAGCTTAAACCGGGGAAGAGCTTACGAGCAGTACTTC,CASSLNRGRAYEQYF
NA,12,NA,TRBJ2-3,TRBV6-1,TGTGCCAGCAGTGTGCAAGCTCATACGCAGTATTTT,CASSVQAHTQYF
NA,13,NA,TRBJ1-2,TRBV7-8,TGTGCCAGCAGCTTAGTACGGGAGGGGGGCTACACCTTC,CASSLVREGGYTF
NA,12,TRBD2,TRBJ2-1,TRBV19,TGTGCCAGCGGACTAGTCGAGAGTGAGCAGTTCTTC,CASGLVESEQFF
NA,14,NA,TRBJ1-5,TRBV18,TGTGCCAGCTCACCAGTCTATAGCAATCAGCCCCAGCATTTT,CASSPVYSNQPQHF
NA,17,NA,TRBJ2-7,TRBV4-1,TGCGCCAGCAGCCAGAGGCCTCCCGGGACATCCTCCTACGAGCAGTACTTC,CASSQRPPGTSSYEQYF
NA,14,NA,TRBJ2-1,TRBV6-5,TGTGCCAGCAGTTACTTCCGGGGAAGCAATGAGCAGTTCTTC,CASSYFRGSNEQFF
NA,15,TRBD1,TRBJ1-1,TRBV6-5,TGTGCCAGCAGGCGTGACAGGGGCGACTTCTCTGAAGCTTTCTTT,CASRRDRGDFSEAFF
once,16,NA,TRBJ1-1,TRBV11-2,TGTGCCAGCAGCCCGTTACAGGGCCCGTGGAACACTGAAGCTTTCTTT,CASSPLQGPWNTEAFF
NA,15,NA,TRBJ2-1,TRBV19,TGTGCCAGTAGTATAGGGCTAGGTCACGGGGATGAGCAGTTCTTC,CASSIGLGHGDEQFF
NA,15,TRBD2,TRBJ2-1,TRBV5-1,TGCGCCAGCAGCTTGTTGACTAGCGGAGACAATGAGCAGTTCTTC,CASSLLTSGDNEQFF
few,17,TRBD1,TRBJ2-7,TRBV7-6,TGTGCCAGCAGCTCACACCGCAGGACAGGGGGAGGCTACGAGCAGTACTTC,CASSSHRRTGGGYEQYF
NA,15,TRBD2,TRBJ2-1,TRBV5-1,TGCGCCAGCAGCCAAGGACTAGCGGGAGGGAATGAGCAGTTCTTC,CASSQGLAGGNEQFF
once,15,NA,TRBJ2-5,TRBV18,TGTGCCAGCTCACTACAGGCCGGGGGCCAAGAGACCCAGTACTTC,CASSLQAGGQETQYF
few,13,TRBD1,TRBJ1-1,TRBV6-1,TGTGCCAGCACCCCACGACAGGGGGCTGAAGCTTTCTTT,CASTPRQGAEAFF
NA,16,TRBD2,TRBJ2-5,TRBV5-4,TGTGCCAGCAGCCGCCCGGTCCGGGAGGCTCGTGAGACCCAGTACTTC,CASSRPVREARETQYF
NA,15,TRBD1,TRBJ1-2,TRBV11-3,TGTGCCAGCAGCACTTCTCAGACAGGGCTGCATGGCTACACCTTC,CASSTSQTGLHGYTF
NA,15,TRBD2,TRBJ2-5,TRBV30,TGTGCCTGGAGTGTAGATACTAGCGGAAGGGAGACCCAGTACTTC,CAWSVDTSGRETQYF
NA,15,NA,TRBJ1-5,TRBV30,TGTGCCTGGAGTGCTCGGGGAGGGGGGGATCAGCCCCAGCATTTT,CAWSARGGGDQPQHF
NA,14,NA,TRBJ2-4,TRBV10-3,TGTGCCACAGCGACAGGAGGAGGCAAAAACATTCAGTACTTC,CATATGGGKNIQYF
NA,15,TRBD2,TRBJ2-3,TRBV9,TGTGCCAGCAGCCATAGCGGGAGGCCCACAGATACGCAGTATTTT,CASSHSGRPTDTQYF
few,14,NA,TRBJ1-2,TRBV7-9,TGTTCCAGCAGCTTAGCAGGGGCGAACTATGGCTACACCTTC,CSSSLAGANYGYTF
NA,14,NA,TRBJ1-1,TRBV28,TGTGCCAGCAGTCCCGGGGGGGGAAAGACTGAAGCTTTCTTT,CASSPGGGKTEAFF
NA,13,NA,TRBJ2-1,TRBV7-9,TGTGCCAGCAGCTTAGTTCCCGGGAATGAGCAGTTCTTC,CASSLVPGNEQFF
NA,14,TRBD1,TRBJ1-1,TRBV2,TGTGCCAGCAATGGACAGGGGATGAACACTGAAGCTTTCTTT,CASNGQGMNTEAFF